This T cell receptor beta chain came from a study of T cells in Graves' hyperthyroidism and ophthalmopathy. RNA transcripts were the template for amplifying TCR beta CDR3 regions. First-round RT-PCR with HTBI primers amplified the TCR CDR3 region. TCRdb re-analysed the multiplex PCR reads in MiXCR, keeping a single row per CDR3 protein. Here the sample spans approximately 640,000 distinct CDR3 sequences, nearly 45% being singletons. This TCR came from an adult man with Graves' disease, either hyperthyroidism or ophthalmopathy (not recorded which). The sample comprised peripheral blood or thyroid tissue (not recorded which).

CDR3 loop: CASSDRIPRDRETYEQYF. CDR3 coding DNA: TGTGCCAGCAGTGACCGTATACCCAGGGACAGGGAGACCTACGAGCAGTACTTC. The chain has TRBV25-1 and TRBJ2-7, with TRBD1 identical over 9 bases. There are 18 residues in the CDR3. V was pared by 3 bases and J by 2 bases, with 14 bases of the junction left unmatched. Looked up from germline, CDR1 is MGHDK and CDR2 is SYGVNS.